A single sample gave rise to the 22 T cell receptor beta chains below, sequenced in a study of blood T cell repertoires in COVID-19. The table came from immunoSEQ multiplex PCR; TCRdb's copy has only in-frame clones and leaves some out. This sample carries approximately 220,000 clones, about four fifths of them seen once, and the ten largest clones take about 4.6%. Sequencing was performed on PBMCs or T cells enriched from blood (not recorded which). These receptors were collected from a woman between 50 and 59 years old who had been exposed to COVID-19.

V and J are TRBV5-1 and TRBJ2-2; TRBD1 matches at 7 bases. Losses at the gene ends were 5 bases for V and 7 bases for J; bases not matched to a gene: 14. Germline V CDR1 and CDR2: SGHRS, YFSETQ. The CDR3 extends over 16 amino acids. CDR3 protein: CASSYSGTVGNGELFF. The CDR3 coding sequence is TGCGCCAGCAGTTATTCCGGGACAGTTGGGAACGGGGAGCTGTTTTTT.

This chain uses TRBV3-1 (or the pseudogene TRBV3-2) with TRBJ1-1, with a weak D call TRBD1 (6 bases). This CDR3 has 14 residues. Between the trimmed V and J ends, which lost 4 bases and 2 bases, there was a span of 11 bases. Germline V gene data show CDR1 as LGHDT and CDR2 as YNNKEL (reference sequence). The CDR3, as DNA: TGTGCCAGCAGCCCGGCGGACAGAAACACTGAAGCTTTCTTT. Its translation: CASSPADRNTEAFF.

V gene TRBV7-2 combines with J gene TRBJ1-5, with 8 bases matching TRBD1. Germline CDR1 is SGHTA and CDR2 is FQGNSA. This CDR3 is built from 14 residues. The ends lost 5 bases at V and 4 bases at J; junction bases unmatched: 4. CDR3 DNA: TGTGCCAGCAGCCAATGGACAGGGAATCAGCCCCAGCATTTT. Translated, it gives CASSQWTGNQPQHF.

This clone was picked up one time. The rearrangement uses TRBV6-5 and TRBJ2-7; tentatively, D is TRBD2 (5 bases). Trimming left V 6 bases short and J 7 bases short, with 19 bases between. Germline values: CDR1 MNHEY, CDR2 SVGAGI. The CDR3 covers 14 residues. The CDR3 DNA follows: TGTGCCAGCAGACGGACTGCCACTCATGGGGAGCAGTACTTC. It translates to CASRRTATHGEQYF.

This clone was found once. The chain joins TRBV10-3 to TRBJ1-2; 9 bases line up with TRBD1. Trimming took 11 bases from V and 6 from J; bases not matched to a gene: 7. This CDR3 comprises 12 residues. Germline V CDR1 and CDR2: ENHRY, SYGVKD. CDR3 amino acids: CASLDRGDGYTF. CDR3 sequence (DNA): TGTGCCTCCCTGGACAGGGGAGATGGCTACACCTTC.

The CDR3: CSGNRDGYGYTF. For the CDR3, the DNA is TGCAGCGGAAACAGGGACGGCTATGGCTACACCTTC. The rearrangement uses TRBV29-1 and TRBJ1-2, with a possible D match to TRBD1 (6 bases). This CDR3 has 12 amino acids. CDR1 is SQVTM, CDR2 ANQGSEA, per germline. V shed 7 bases and J shed 4 bases, with 13 bases lying between them.

The gene calls are TRBV27 and TRBJ1-2; tentative D call: TRBD1 (6 bases). The CDR3 loop spans 16 amino acids. The germline gives CDR1 MNHEY, CDR2 SMNVEV (reference sequence). Trimming took 5 bases from V and 1 from J, leaving 17 bases between them. The CDR3 is CASSPSIGQLNYGYTF. DNA of the CDR3: TGTGCCAGCAGTCCTTCGATAGGACAGCTTAACTATGGCTACACCTTC.

This sequence joins TRBV7-9 and TRBJ1-3; TRBD1 aligns across 7 bases. The CDR3 contains 15 residues. CDR1 is SEHNR, CDR2 FQNEAQ, per germline (reference sequence). Trimming removed 5 bases from V and 8 bases from J; junction bases left unmatched: 12. CDR3 bases: TGTGCCAGCAGCCCGGACAGGACAGGAGGGGACACCATATATTTT. Amino acids: CASSPDRTGGDTIYF.

V is TRBV2 and J is TRBJ1-1; D remains unclear. The CDR3 extends over 14 amino acids. V lost 6 bases and J lost 1, with 12 bases in between. The germline gives CDR1 SNHLY, CDR2 FYNNEI. CDR3 bases: TGTGCCAGCAGGGACTCCCGAAGGAACACTGAAGCTTTCTTT. Translating gives CASRDSRRNTEAFF.

This chain connects TRBV13 to TRBJ1-6; D unclear. The CDR3 sequence is 16 residues long. Trimming left V 5 bases short and J 0 bases short, with 11 bases between. Germline V gene lookup returns CDR1 PRHDT and CDR2 FYEKMQ (reference sequence). The CDR3 region has the DNA TGTGCCAGCAGCCCCCCCCAGATCTCCTATAATTCACCCCTCCACTTT. This gives the protein CASSPPQISYNSPLHF.

V usage is TRBV5-1 and J usage is TRBJ1-2; TRBD1 aligns across 9 bases. CDR1 and CDR2 (germline): SGHRS, YFSETQ. V gave up 0 bases and J gave up 7 bases; unmatched junction bases: 7. The CDR3 is 15 residues long. CDR3 loop: CASSLGPGQGSGYTF. CDR3 coding DNA: TGCGCCAGCAGCTTGGGGCCGGGACAGGGATCTGGCTACACCTTC.

V and J are TRBV11-2 and TRBJ2-2, with 7 nucleotides matching TRBD1. The germline gives CDR1 SGHAT, CDR2 FQNNGV. The J segment lost 8 bases and the V segment lost 2 bases, leaving 5 bases of the junction unmatched. The CDR3 runs to 14 residues. CDR3 sequence reads: CASSLLQGKGELFF. In DNA, the CDR3 is TGTGCCAGCAGCTTATTACAGGGGAAAGGGGAGCTGTTTTTT.

The chain is built from TRBV19 and TRBJ1-5, with a weak D call TRBD1 (5 bases). V was pared by 4 bases and J by 6 bases, with 13 bases between. Germline CDR1 and CDR2: LNHDA and SQIVND (reference sequence). This CDR3 region has 14 residues. The CDR3 region is CASSTQGVGQPQHF. CDR3 nucleotides: TGTGCCAGTAGTACTCAGGGTGTCGGTCAGCCCCAGCATTTT.

The rearrangement joins TRBV7-8 to TRBJ2-2; 8 nucleotides match TRBD1. The V and J ends lost 5 bases and 4 bases, in that order; junction bases with no gene match: 15. There are 18 residues in the CDR3. Germline CDR1 reads SGHVS; CDR2 reads FQNEAQ. The CDR3 protein is CASSLRDRSAVGTGELFF. The CDR3 bases are TGTGCCAGCAGCCTCCGGGACAGGTCCGCCGTGGGCACCGGGGAGCTGTTTTTT.

The V gene is TRBV3-1 (or the pseudogene TRBV3-2), the J gene TRBJ1-5, with a weak D call TRBD1 (6 bases). The V end lost 1 base, the J end lost 11 bases, and 12 bases lay between the germline ends. Germline V gene sequence: CDR1 LGHDT, CDR2 YNNKEL (reference sequence). The CDR3 sequence is 13 residues long. CDR3 coding DNA: TGTGCCAGCAGCCAAGGCGGGGGCCGGGCCCAGCATTTT. It specifies CASSQGGGRAQHF.

A note on this clone: Because the CDR3 is missing its conserved closing phenylalanine or tryptophan, this is likely a read error. The limits of the CDR3 on the DNA are not certain, so only TCRdb's listed CDR3 is given. This sequence joins TRBV12-2 and TRBJ1-1. TRBV12-2 is a documented pseudogene. The CDR3 length equals 9 residues, ends included. The CDR3 loop is CASRSPGRG.

The J gene is TRBJ2-3, the V gene TRBV6-4, with 10 bases identical to TRBD2. Per the germline V gene, CDR1 is MRHNA and CDR2 is SNTAGT. There are 15 residues in the CDR3. V gave up 5 bases and J gave up 0 bases; unmatched junction bases: 2. The CDR3: CASSKTSGSTDTQYF. CDR3 bases: TGTGCCAGCAGTAAGACTAGCGGGAGCACAGATACGCAGTATTTT.

The genes are TRBV10-2 and TRBJ1-5, with TRBD1 matching over 9 bases. The CDR3 runs 14 residues. V was clipped by 8 bases and J by 6 bases; unmatched bases: 8. The germline V gene encodes CDR1 WSHSY and CDR2 SAAADI. The CDR3 reads CASGGQGWGQPQHF. In DNA, the CDR3 is TGCGCCAGCGGGGGACAGGGCTGGGGTCAGCCCCAGCATTTT.

The chain combines TRBV24-1 with TRBJ2-1, with TRBD1 matching over 9 bases. The CDR3 is 15 amino acids. Germline V gene lookup returns CDR1 KGHDR and CDR2 SFDVKD. J gave up 9 bases and V 1 base, and 6 bases lay outside the gene matches. The CDR3 DNA reads TGTGCCACCAGTGATTTCGGGACAGGGTCGAGTGAGCAGTTCTTC. Translation: CATSDFGTGSSEQFF.

This clone was observed a handful of times. This chain links TRBV19 with TRBJ2-2; no clear D. Germline CDR1 and CDR2: LNHDA and SQIVND (reference sequence). V was clipped by 8 bases and J by 6 bases, with 10 bases between them. This CDR3 contains 12 residues. CDR3 coding DNA: TGTGCCAGTTCTCGTGCGGCCGGGGAGCTGTTTTTT. Its translation is CASSRAAGELFF.

The CDR3 nucleotides are TGTGCCAGCAGTGAGATCTGGGGGCCGGGGGAAAAACTGTTTTTT. Protein sequence: CASSEIWGPGEKLFF. This sequence joins TRBV6-1 and TRBJ1-4; D is perhaps TRBD1 (6 bases). Germline lookup yields CDR1 MNHNS and CDR2 SASEGT. This CDR3 region has 15 residues. Trimming removed 3 bases at V and 8 bases at J, with 16 bases between.

The chain couples TRBV10-2 to TRBJ1-1, with D perhaps matching TRBD1 (6 bases). The CDR3 consists of 13 residues. The V gene's germline CDR1 is WSHSY and CDR2 SAAADI. Trimming left V 5 bases short and J 2 bases short, with 9 bases between. CDR3 sequence: CASSPDSNTEAFF. The DNA of the CDR3 is TGCGCCAGCAGTCCGGACAGTAACACTGAAGCTTTCTTT.